The T cell receptor beta chain under discussion was sequenced for a study of T cell clonality in common variable immunodeficiency. Only in-frame clones appear in the TCRdb table, and some are missing; sequencing was by immunoSEQ multiplex PCR. The sample shows approximately 58,000 clones, no singletons; the ten largest hold around 5.4%. The CDR3 is made up of 14 amino acids. V lost 2 bases and J lost 8; bases outside the gene matches: 5. The germline CDR1 and CDR2 sequences are DFQATT and SNEGSKA (reference sequence). This clone was recorded many times. The read terminates 3 residues before the CDR3 end, so the remaining end is supplied by the germline J gene.

Sequenced input: peripheral blood mononuclear cells. The V gene is TRBV20-1, the J gene TRBJ2-1, with 11 bases lining up with TRBD2. This TCR came from a person aged 18 to 75 in good health. This chain's CDR3 is CSARLAGGVYEQFF. Incomplete CDR3 DNA: TGCAGTGCTAGACTAGCGGGAGGTGTCTATGAG.